The T cell receptor (beta chain) under discussion was sequenced for a study of T cell responses to AZD1222 COVID-19 vaccine. Findings of the study overall: CD4 TCRs covered the whole spike, strongest at regions 160-218 and 743-854.

The CDR3 loop spans 12 amino acids. Germline values: CDR1 SGHVS, CDR2 FQNEAQ. With 5 bases removed from V and 10 bases from J, the gap between germline ends came to 12 bases. The data were produced by immunoSEQ multiplex PCR, yet TCRdb's version contains in-frame clones alone and is incomplete. The sample carries more than 40,000 clones, less than 95% recorded once. This clone turned up a few times. The antigen is undetermined. The sample was peripheral blood, taken 28 days after the second AZD1222 dose. The chain is built from TRBV7-8 and TRBJ2-1; D uncertain. This TCR derives from an adult who received the AZD1222 COVID-19 vaccine. CDR3 amino acids: CASSRPDGEQFF. The CDR3 DNA sequence: TGTGCCAGCAGCCGGCCGGACGGGGAGCAGTTCTTC.